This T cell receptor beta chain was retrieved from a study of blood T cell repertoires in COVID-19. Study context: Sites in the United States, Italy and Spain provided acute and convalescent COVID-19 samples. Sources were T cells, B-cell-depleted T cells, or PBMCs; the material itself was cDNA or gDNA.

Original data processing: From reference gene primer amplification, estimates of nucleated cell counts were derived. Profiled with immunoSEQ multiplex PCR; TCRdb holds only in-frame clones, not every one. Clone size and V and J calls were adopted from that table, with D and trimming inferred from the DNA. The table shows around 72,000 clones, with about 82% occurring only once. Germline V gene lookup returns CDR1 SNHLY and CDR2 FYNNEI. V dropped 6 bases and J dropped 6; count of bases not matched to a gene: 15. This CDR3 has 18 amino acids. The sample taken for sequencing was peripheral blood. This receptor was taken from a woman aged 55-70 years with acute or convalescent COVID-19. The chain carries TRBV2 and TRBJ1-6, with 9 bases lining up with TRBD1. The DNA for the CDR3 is TGTGCCAGCAGCCGCCCGGGACAGGGTAGTAATGGTAATTCACCCCTCCACTTT. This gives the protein CASSRPGQGSNGNSPLHF.